This T cell receptor beta chain was recovered during a study of beta chain features in type 1 diabetes. General study points: Moderate yet significant TCRB CDR3 shortening was seen in Type 1 diabetes patients in all four CD4+ subsets.

This clone was counted once. The antigen is not known. Looked up from germline, CDR1 is LNHNV and CDR2 is YYDKDF (reference sequence). CDR3 length: 13 residues. Trimming removed 1 base from V and 6 bases from J, with 7 bases in between. As every portion of the isolated RNA was reverse transcribed, the sequencing read expressed TCRB transcripts. TCRdb keeps only in-frame clones here, not all; method: immunoSEQ multiplex PCR. This sample has about 160,000 clones, with approximately 8.1% found just once. Input material: central memory CD4+ T cells from blood. The source is a man aged 18 to 30 with type 1 diabetes. V and J are TRBV15 and TRBJ2-1, with a possible D match to TRBD1 (5 bases). As DNA, the CDR3 is TGTGCCACCAGCAGAGGGCAGGGCAATGAGCAGTTCTTC. Amino acid sequence: CATSRGQGNEQFF.